What follows are 24 T cell receptor beta chains derived from one specimen sequenced in a study of T cell changes during pregnancy in multiple sclerosis. Generated by immunoSEQ multiplex PCR, the TCRdb table keeps only in-frame clones and is missing some. The sample contains tens of thousands of clones, more than 80% of which appear only once. This sample comprised CD8+ T cells from peripheral blood mononuclear cells, obtained in the first trimester of pregnancy. These TCRs come from a female donor in good health, enrolled as a control in a pregnancy study.

This clone has more than one count but fewer than ten. The V call is TRBV19, the J call TRBJ1-6, with no clear D. This CDR3 has 13 amino acids. The germline V gene encodes CDR1 LNHDA and CDR2 SQIVND (reference sequence). Trimming took off 8 bases at V and 9 bases at J, with 14 bases between the two ends. The CDR3 DNA sequence: TGTGCCAGTCGGTCGGGGAGAGGTTCACCCCTCCACTTT. Its protein is CASRSGRGSPLHF.

This clone occurred once. This chain connects TRBV27 to TRBJ1-2, with D unresolved. The V gene lost 6 bases and the J gene lost 4 bases, with 12 bases spanning the gap. The CDR3 is 13 residues long. The V gene's germline CDR1 is MNHEY and CDR2 SMNVEV (reference sequence). CDR3 sequence reads: CASSPNAFYGYTF. The CDR3 DNA is TGTGCCAGCAGCCCTAACGCCTTCTATGGCTACACCTTC.

V is TRBV5-6 and J is TRBJ2-7, with D perhaps TRBD2 (6 bases). Looked up from germline, CDR1 is SGHDT and CDR2 is YYEEEE. The CDR3 extends over 14 amino acids. V lost 0 bases, J lost 5 bases, and 12 bases lay in between. In nucleotides, the CDR3 is TGTGCCAGCAGCTTGGATGGAGGGTTCCACGAGCAGTACTTC. Encoded protein: CASSLDGGFHEQYF.

This clone occurred once. The chain links TRBV4-2 to TRBJ2-2; the D gene is possibly TRBD1 (6 bases). V lost 1 base and J 0 bases, leaving 18 bases between the germline ends. The CDR3 contains 19 residues. The germline CDR1 and CDR2 sequences are LGHNA and YNFKEQ. Written as DNA, the CDR3 is TGTGCCAGCAGCCAAGCCGCAGTCCGGGCAGGGGCGAACACCGGGGAGCTGTTTTTT. Protein product: CASSQAAVRAGANTGELFF.

The chain links TRBV6-4 to TRBJ2-3; no reliable D call. The CDR3 spans 14 residues. The germline V and J ends were trimmed by 0 bases and 1 base, with 5 bases remaining between them. From germline, CDR1 is MRHNA and CDR2 SNTAGT. CDR3 nucleotide sequence: TGTGCCAGCAGTGACTCCCCAGGCACAGATACGCAGTATTTT. As protein: CASSDSPGTDTQYF.

The chain recombines TRBV11-1 with TRBJ2-7; 7 bases are shared with TRBD1. Germline trimming cut 5 bases from V and 2 bases from J; bases unmatched to any gene: 6. The CDR3 is 14 amino acids. The germline CDR1 and CDR2 sequences are SGHAT and FQDESV (reference sequence). CDR3 amino acids: CASSPKGTAYEQYF. In DNA form, the CDR3 reads TGTGCCAGCAGCCCGAAAGGGACAGCCTACGAGCAGTACTTC.

V usage is TRBV19 and J usage is TRBJ2-5, with 8 bases identical to TRBD1. Per the germline V gene, CDR1 is LNHDA and CDR2 is SQIVND (reference sequence). V lost 8 bases to trimming and J lost 2 bases; unmatched junction nucleotides: 7. The CDR3 spans 14 residues. CDR3 region: CASQAGGFQETQYF. CDR3 nucleotides: TGTGCCAGTCAGGCAGGGGGCTTTCAAGAGACCCAGTACTTC.

The CDR3 coding sequence is TGTGCCAGCAGCATCGGCAGGGTGGACTACGAGCAGTACTTC. This codes for CASSIGRVDYEQYF. V gene TRBV14 combines with J gene TRBJ2-7, with D maybe TRBD1 (5 bases). This CDR3 comprises 14 residues. CDR1 and CDR2 (germline): SGHDN, FVKESK. The V gene lost 5 bases and the J gene lost 3 bases, with 14 bases spanning the gap.

This clone was observed once. The chain employs TRBV27 and TRBJ2-1, with D perhaps TRBD2 (6 bases). This CDR3 has 17 amino acids. The germline CDR1 and CDR2 sequences are MNHEY and SMNVEV (reference sequence). V lost 6 bases and J 0 bases, leaving 18 bases between the germline ends. CDR3 in DNA: TGTGCCAGCAGCCAAGAGGGCGGGGCGAGCTCCTACAATGAGCAGTTCTTC. Its protein is CASSQEGGASSYNEQFF.

In DNA, the CDR3 is TGCAGCGTTGTTCCAGCGGGGGAACCGGGACAGGGAGAGACCCAGTACTTC. It specifies CSVVPAGEPGQGETQYF. The chain couples TRBV29-1 to TRBJ2-5; tentative D call: TRBD1 (9 bases). Germline lookup yields CDR1 SQVTM and CDR2 ANQGSEA. The V gene lost 4 bases and the J gene lost 4 bases, with 25 bases spanning the gap. The CDR3 is 17 amino acids.

Only one count was recorded for this clone. The chain joins TRBV7-2 to TRBJ1-2; a weak D match, TRBD1 (5 bases). Between the trimmed V and J ends, which lost 7 bases and 6 bases, there was a span of 12 bases. Germline-derived CDR1 and CDR2 are SGHTA and FQGNSA. The CDR3 contains 12 residues. The CDR3 nucleotides read TGTGCCAGCATTCCAACAGGAGATGGCTACACCTTC. This sequence encodes CASIPTGDGYTF.

The chain uses TRBV11-2 and TRBJ2-7; D call uncertain. This CDR3 is 13 amino acids long. The germline V and J ends were trimmed by 1 base and 5 bases, with 9 bases remaining between them. Germline CDR1 is SGHAT and CDR2 is FQNNGV. In DNA form, the CDR3 reads TGTGCCAGCAGCTTAGTACAATCGCACGAGCAGTACTTC. It translates to CASSLVQSHEQYF.

The chain carries TRBV11-2 and TRBJ2-7, with D possibly TRBD2 on 5 matching bases. The CDR3 contains 15 residues. Germline CDR1 and CDR2: SGHAT and FQNNGV. The ends were cut back, 5 bases at V and 1 base at J, with 15 bases in the middle. The CDR3 coding sequence is TGTGCCAGCAGCCCCGGGGTAGGGCCGTCCTACGAGCAGTACTTC. Amino acid sequence: CASSPGVGPSYEQYF.

The genes are TRBV4-3 and TRBJ2-1; D unclear. The germline V gene encodes CDR1 LGHNA and CDR2 YSLEER. Trimming cost V 0 bases and J 4 bases, with 10 bases left between them. The CDR3 is 15 residues long. The CDR3 loop is CASSQDSRVYNEQFF. CDR3 nucleotide sequence: TGCGCCAGCAGCCAAGATAGTCGAGTTTACAATGAGCAGTTCTTC.

The chain employs TRBV9 and TRBJ2-7; TRBD2 matches 11 bases. Trimming took 3 bases from V and 3 from J; bases not matched to a gene: 5. The CDR3 runs to 15 residues. CDR1 is SGDLS and CDR2 is YYNGEE in the germline V gene. The CDR3 bases are TGTGCCAGCAGCGCGGGACTAGCGGACCTCTACGAGCAGTACTTC. Amino acid sequence: CASSAGLADLYEQYF. Supplemented by reference TRBV9 and TRBJ2-7, the full variable domain reads DSGVTQTPKHLITATGQRVTLRCSPRSGDLSVYWYQQSLDQGLQFLIQYYNGEERAKGNILERFSAQQFPDLHSELNLSSLELGDSALYFCASSAGLADLYEQYFGPGTRLTVT.

On this clone: Other DNA sequences in this specimen translate into the identical CDR3. This chain links TRBV7-9 with TRBJ1-1, with D possibly TRBD1 on 5 matching bases. V gave up 5 bases and J gave up 1 base, with 8 bases separating them. Germline V gene sequence: CDR1 SEHNR, CDR2 FQNEAQ (reference sequence). The CDR3 is made up of 13 amino acids. CDR3 region: CASSPQGNTEAFF. The CDR3 coding sequence is TGTGCCAGCAGCCCCCAGGGGAACACTGAAGCTTTCTTT.

The chain employs TRBV5-6 and TRBJ2-1; 8 bases line up with TRBD1. The junction had 5 bases not matched to a gene; V was cut back by 3 bases and J by 9 bases. CDR3 length: 13 residues. CDR1 is SGHDT, CDR2 YYEEEE, per germline. CDR3 sequence: CASSSSTGGEQFF. CDR3 bases: TGTGCCAGCAGCTCAAGCACAGGGGGTGAGCAGTTCTTC.

The chain combines TRBV4-1 with TRBJ1-4; D uncertain. Germline CDR1 is MGHRA and CDR2 is YSYEKL. The CDR3 extends over 17 amino acids. The V end was cut by 0 bases, the J end by 3 bases, with 14 bases between. In nucleotides, the CDR3 is TGCGCCAGCAGCCAAGACGCAGGCCAGAACCCTAATGAAAAACTGTTTTTT. It encodes CASSQDAGQNPNEKLFF.

Details on this clone: The sample holds other DNA sequences that translate to the same CDR3. The chain joins TRBV19 to TRBJ1-6; D not resolved. V was shortened by 1 base and J by 6 bases, with 7 bases between the two germline ends. The CDR3 runs to 14 residues. Germline CDR1 and CDR2: LNHDA and SQIVND (reference sequence). Written as DNA, the CDR3 is TGTGCCAGTAGTATAGGTACGGGTAATTCACCCCTCCACTTT. Amino acid sequence: CASSIGTGNSPLHF.

The V call is TRBV4-3, the J call TRBJ2-7; the D gene is possibly TRBD2 (5 bases). V gave up 0 bases and J gave up 0 bases, with 12 bases separating them. This CDR3 comprises 16 residues. Germline lookup yields CDR1 LGHNA and CDR2 YSLEER. Here the CDR3 reads CASSQDRPGSSYEQYF. Written as DNA, the CDR3 is TGCGCCAGCAGCCAAGATCGCCCGGGGAGCTCCTACGAGCAGTACTTC.

In this sample, this clone turned up a few times. Within the sample, other DNA sequences also encode this same CDR3. The V gene is TRBV6-1, the J gene TRBJ2-7; 8 bases fit TRBD2. The trim removed 4 bases at V and 0 bases at J, leaving 2 bases unmatched. The CDR3 spans 14 residues. CDR1 MNHNS and CDR2 SASEGT come from the germline V gene. The CDR3 region is CASSGRGASYEQYF. CDR3 DNA: TGTGCCAGCAGTGGGCGGGGGGCCTCCTACGAGCAGTACTTC.

V gene TRBV7-9 combines with J gene TRBJ1-5; TRBD1 aligns across 8 bases. V was pared by 5 bases and J by 4 bases, with 4 bases of the junction left unmatched. The CDR3 runs to 14 residues. Germline CDR1 SEHNR, CDR2 FQNEAQ (reference sequence). The CDR3 is CASSPRDRNQPQHF. The CDR3 DNA is TGTGCCAGCAGCCCCCGGGACAGGAATCAGCCCCAGCATTTT.

This chain's CDR3 is CASSRGRSGGRDTQYF. The CDR3 DNA reads as TGTGCCAGCAGTCGCGGGCGTAGCGGGGGCCGGGATACGCAGTATTTT. J is TRBJ2-3 and V is TRBV27, with TRBD2 matching over 9 bases. The CDR3 length is 16 residues. The trim removed 5 bases at V and 6 bases at J, leaving 12 bases unmatched. The germline V gene encodes CDR1 MNHEY and CDR2 SMNVEV (reference sequence).

V gene TRBV30 combines with J gene TRBJ2-7; possible D gene TRBD2, 6 bases. Deletions cut 5 bases from V and 0 bases from J, with 11 bases between. In germline, CDR1 is GTSNPN, CDR2 SVGIG (reference sequence). The CDR3 is 13 residues long. The CDR3 DNA reads as TGTGCCTGGGGGACTTCAGTCTCCTACGAGCAGTACTTC. Residues: CAWGTSVSYEQYF.